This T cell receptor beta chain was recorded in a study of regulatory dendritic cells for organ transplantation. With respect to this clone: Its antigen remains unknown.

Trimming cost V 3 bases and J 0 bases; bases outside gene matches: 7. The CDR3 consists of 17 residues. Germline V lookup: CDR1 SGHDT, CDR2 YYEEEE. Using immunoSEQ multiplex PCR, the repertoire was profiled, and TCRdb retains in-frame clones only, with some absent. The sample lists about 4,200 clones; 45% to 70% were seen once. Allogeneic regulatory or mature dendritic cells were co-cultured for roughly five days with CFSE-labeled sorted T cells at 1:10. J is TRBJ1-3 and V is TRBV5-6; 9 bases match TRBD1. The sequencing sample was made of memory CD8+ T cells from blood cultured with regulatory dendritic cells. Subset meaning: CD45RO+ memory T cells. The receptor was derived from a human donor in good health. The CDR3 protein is CASSSPGQGASGNTIYF. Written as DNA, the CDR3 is TGTGCCAGCAGCTCACCGGGACAGGGCGCCTCTGGAAACACCATATATTTT.